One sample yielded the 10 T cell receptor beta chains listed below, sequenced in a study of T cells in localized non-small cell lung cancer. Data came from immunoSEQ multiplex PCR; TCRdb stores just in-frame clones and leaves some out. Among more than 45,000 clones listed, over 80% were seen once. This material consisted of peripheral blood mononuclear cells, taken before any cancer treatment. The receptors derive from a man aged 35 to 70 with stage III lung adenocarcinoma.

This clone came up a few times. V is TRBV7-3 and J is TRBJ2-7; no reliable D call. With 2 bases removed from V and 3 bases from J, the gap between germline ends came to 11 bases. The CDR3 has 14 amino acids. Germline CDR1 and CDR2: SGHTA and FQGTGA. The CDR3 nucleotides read TGTGCCAGCAGCTTACCTTTCGACGGCTACGAGCAGTACTTC. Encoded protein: CASSLPFDGYEQYF.

Here the CDR3 reads CASSRGSSSYNSPLHF. CDR3 nucleotide sequence: TGCGCCAGCAGCCGGGGAAGCAGCTCCTATAATTCACCCCTCCACTTT. This chain links TRBV4-3 with TRBJ1-6, with D hard to call. CDR1 is LGHNA, CDR2 YSLEER, per germline. V lost 4 bases and J lost 0, with 10 bases in between. The CDR3 sequence is 16 residues long.

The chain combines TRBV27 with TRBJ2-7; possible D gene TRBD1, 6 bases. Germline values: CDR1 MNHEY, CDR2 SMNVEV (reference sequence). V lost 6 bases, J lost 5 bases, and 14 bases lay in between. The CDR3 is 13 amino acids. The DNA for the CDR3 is TGTGCCAGCAGGCCACAGGGATTGAACGAGCAGTACTTC. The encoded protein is CASRPQGLNEQYF.

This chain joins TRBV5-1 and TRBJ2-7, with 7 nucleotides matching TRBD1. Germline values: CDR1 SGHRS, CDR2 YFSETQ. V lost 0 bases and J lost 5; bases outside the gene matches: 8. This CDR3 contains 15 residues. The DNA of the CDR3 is TGCGCCAGCAGCTTGGCGGGACAGCCTTTCCACGAGCAGTACTTC. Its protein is CASSLAGQPFHEQYF.

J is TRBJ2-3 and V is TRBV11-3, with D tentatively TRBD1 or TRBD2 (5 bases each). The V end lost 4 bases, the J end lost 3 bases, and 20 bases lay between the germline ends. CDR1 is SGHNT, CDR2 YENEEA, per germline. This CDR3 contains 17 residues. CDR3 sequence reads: CASSSIGDTGGTDTQYF. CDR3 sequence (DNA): TGTGCCAGCAGCTCGATAGGCGATACAGGCGGGACAGATACGCAGTATTTT. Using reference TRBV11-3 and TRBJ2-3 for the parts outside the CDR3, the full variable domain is EAGVVQSPRYKIIEKKQPVAFWCNPISGHNTLYWYLQNLGQGPELLIRYENEEAVDDSQLPKDRFSAERLKGVDSTLKIQPAELGDSAVYLCASSSIGDTGGTDTQYFGPGTRLTVL.

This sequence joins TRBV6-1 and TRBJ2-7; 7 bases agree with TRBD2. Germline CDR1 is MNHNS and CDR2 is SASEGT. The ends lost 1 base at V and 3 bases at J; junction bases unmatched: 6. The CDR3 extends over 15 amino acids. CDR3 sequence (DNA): TGTGCCAGCAGTGAAGTCCTAGCGGAGAGCTACGAGCAGTACTTC. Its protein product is CASSEVLAESYEQYF.

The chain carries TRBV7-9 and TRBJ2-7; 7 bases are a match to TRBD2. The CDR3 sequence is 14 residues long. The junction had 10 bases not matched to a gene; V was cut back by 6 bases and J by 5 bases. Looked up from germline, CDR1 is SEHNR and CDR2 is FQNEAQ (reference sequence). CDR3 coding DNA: TGTGCCAGCAGTTCAATAGGAGGGAGGGACGAGCAGTACTTC. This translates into CASSSIGGRDEQYF.

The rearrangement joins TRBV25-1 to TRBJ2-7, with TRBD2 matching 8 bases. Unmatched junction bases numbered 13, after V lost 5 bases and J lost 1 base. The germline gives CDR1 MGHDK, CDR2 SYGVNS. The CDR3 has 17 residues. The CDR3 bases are TGTGCCAGCAGTCCGCAGTACGGGGGGGCAACATCCTACGAGCAGTACTTC. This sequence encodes CASSPQYGGATSYEQYF.

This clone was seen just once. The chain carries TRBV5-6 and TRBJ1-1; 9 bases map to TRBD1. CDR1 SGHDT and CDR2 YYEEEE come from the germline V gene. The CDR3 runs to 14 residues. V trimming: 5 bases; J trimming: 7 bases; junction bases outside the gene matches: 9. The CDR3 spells CASREQGASSEAFF. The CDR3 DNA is TGTGCCAGCAGAGAACAGGGGGCGAGTAGTGAAGCTTTCTTT. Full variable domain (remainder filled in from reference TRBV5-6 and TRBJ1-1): DAGVTQSPTHLIKTRGQQVTLRCSPKSGHDTVSWYQQALGQGPQFIFQYYEEEERQRGNFPDRFSGHQFPNYSSELNVNALLLGDSALYLCASREQGASSEAFFGQGTRLTVV.

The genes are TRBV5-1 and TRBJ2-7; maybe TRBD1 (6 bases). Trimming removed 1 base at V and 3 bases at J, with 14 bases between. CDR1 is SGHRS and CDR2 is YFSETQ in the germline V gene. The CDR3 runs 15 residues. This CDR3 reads CASSLPSRGDYEQYF. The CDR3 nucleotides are TGCGCCAGCAGCTTGCCCAGCAGGGGCGACTACGAGCAGTACTTC.